Each of the 25 T cell receptor beta chains below was sequenced from the same sample in a study of blood T cell repertoires in COVID-19. Method: immunoSEQ multiplex PCR; TCRdb's copy keeps in-frame clones and lacks some. The table shows fewer than 200,000 clones, with around 87% occurring only once. The sample was peripheral blood. The receptors derive from a woman aged 18-29 years who had recovered from COVID-19.

The CDR3 DNA follows: TGTGCCAGCAGCCAACGATTGTCAGGGGTCACCTCTGGGGCCAACGTCCTGACTTTC. Encoded protein: CASSQRLSGVTSGANVLTF. The rearrangement uses TRBV4-2 and TRBJ2-6; D possibly corresponds to TRBD1 (6 bases). V was clipped by 2 bases and J by 0 bases, with 17 bases between them. Germline V lookup: CDR1 LGHNA, CDR2 YNFKEQ. CDR3 length: 19 amino acids.

The V gene is TRBV19, the J gene TRBJ1-2, with 7 nucleotides matching TRBD1. Looked up from germline, CDR1 is LNHDA and CDR2 is SQIVND (reference sequence). The CDR3 covers 15 residues. After removal of 6 bases from V and 4 bases from J, the junction contained 11 bases not matched to a gene. CDR3 sequence: CASSPHGDRTYGYTF. CDR3 in DNA: TGTGCCAGTAGCCCCCACGGGGACAGAACCTATGGCTACACCTTC.

This chain uses TRBV20-1 with TRBJ2-7; D is undetermined. The V end was cut by 3 bases, the J end by 3 bases, with 9 bases between. The CDR3 is 12 residues long. CDR1 DFQATT and CDR2 SNEGSKA come from the germline V gene (reference sequence). In DNA, the CDR3 is TGCAGTGCTAGTTCACTTATCTACGAGCAGTACTTC. Protein product: CSASSLIYEQYF.

In this sample, this clone turned up once. V and J are TRBV7-9 and TRBJ1-2, with 7 bases lining up with TRBD1. V lost 5 bases, J lost 5 bases, and 8 bases stayed unmatched. Germline V gene lookup returns CDR1 SEHNR and CDR2 FQNEAQ (reference sequence). This CDR3 contains 14 residues. CDR3 sequence: CASSPLGGLYGYTF. CDR3 coding DNA: TGTGCCAGCAGCCCCCTAGGGGGCTTATATGGCTACACCTTC.

The V and J genes are TRBV5-6 and TRBJ1-1; D remains ambiguous. This CDR3 contains 11 residues. Trimming cost V 2 bases and J 7 bases, with 6 bases left between them. Per germline, CDR1 SGHDT and CDR2 YYEEEE. CDR3 in DNA: TGTGCCAGCAGCTTACATAATGAAGCTTTCTTT. This translates into CASSLHNEAFF.

This clone has a single count. The gene calls are TRBV5-6 and TRBJ1-1; D is undetermined. Germline CDR1 SGHDT, CDR2 YYEEEE. Trimming took off 0 bases at V and 5 bases at J, with 11 bases between the two ends. The CDR3 covers 14 residues. The CDR3 DNA sequence: TGTGCCAGCAGCTTGGGTGCCGGGGTAACTGAAGCTTTCTTT. It encodes CASSLGAGVTEAFF.

This clone occurred a few times. The chain carries TRBV18 and TRBJ1-1; D unclear. Germline V lookup: CDR1 KGHSH, CDR2 LQKENI. V lost 1 base and J 2 bases, leaving 8 bases between the germline ends. The CDR3 is 14 amino acids. The CDR3 spells CASSPQSSNTEAFF. Written as DNA, the CDR3 is TGTGCCAGCTCACCACAATCCAGTAACACTGAAGCTTTCTTT.

This chain uses TRBV18 with TRBJ2-3, with a weak D call TRBD2 (6 bases). The CDR3 consists of 17 residues. Trimming removed 2 bases from V and 4 bases from J, with 19 bases in between. The germline CDR1 and CDR2 sequences are KGHSH and LQKENI. CDR3: CASSPSGSVGLSDTQYF. The CDR3 DNA is TGTGCCAGCTCACCAAGCGGGTCGGTGGGGCTCTCAGATACGCAGTATTTT.

The chain links TRBV6-6 to TRBJ2-3; no reliable D call. The CDR3 covers 11 residues. CDR1 MNHNY and CDR2 SVGAGI come from the germline V gene (reference sequence). V lost 10 bases, J lost 4 bases, and 9 bases lay in between. The CDR3 DNA reads as TGTGCCACCCGCGTCGCAGATACGCAGTATTTT. Translated, it gives CATRVADTQYF.

The rearrangement links TRBV6-2 or TRBV6-3 to TRBJ2-7; 7 nucleotides match TRBD1. The germline CDR1 and CDR2 sequences are MNHEY and SVGEGT. The CDR3 loop spans 16 amino acids. The V segment lost 2 bases and the J segment 1 base; nucleotides outside the gene matches: 8. CDR3 in amino acids: CASSYLRDSLSYEQYV. Written as DNA, the CDR3 is TGTGCCAGCAGTTACCTCCGGGACAGTCTGTCCTACGAGCAGTACGTC.

This chain uses TRBV7-9 with TRBJ1-1, with TRBD1 as a possible D gene (6 bases). The CDR3 runs 15 residues. The germline V and J ends were trimmed by 5 bases and 5 bases, with 18 bases remaining between them. Germline assignment: CDR1 SEHNR and CDR2 FQNEAQ (reference sequence). As DNA, the CDR3 is TGTGCCAGCAGCCCGGCGGGGGGGCTTTGGACTGAAGCTTTCTTT. Translating gives CASSPAGGLWTEAFF. Complete variable domain (other parts from reference TRBV7-9 and TRBJ1-1): DTGVSQNPRHKITKRGQNVTFRCDPISEHNRLYWYRQTLGQGPEFLTYFQNEAQLEKSRLLSDRFSAERPKGSFSTLEIQRTEQGDSAMYLCASSPAGGLWTEAFFGQGTRLTVV.

The CDR3 sequence: CASSSGTGGTEAFF. The CDR3 DNA is TGCGCCAGCAGCTCGGGGACAGGGGGCACTGAAGCTTTCTTT. This chain uses TRBV5-1 with TRBJ1-1, with 11 bases aligning to TRBD1. The CDR3 totals 14 residues. CDR1 and CDR2 from the germline V gene are SGHRS and YFSETQ. The V and J ends lost 3 bases and 4 bases, in that order; junction bases with no gene match: 2.

The chain joins TRBV19 to TRBJ1-5; TRBD1 matches 11 bases. V gave up 8 bases and J gave up 6 bases; unmatched junction bases: 3. The germline gives CDR1 LNHDA, CDR2 SQIVND (reference sequence). The CDR3 sequence is 13 residues long. CDR3 bases: TGTGCCAGTTGGGACAGGGGGAGTCAGCCCCAGCATTTT. Protein sequence: CASWDRGSQPQHF.

The V call is TRBV27, the J call TRBJ2-5, with TRBD1 matching over 7 bases. Losses at the gene ends were 3 bases for V and 5 bases for J; bases not matched to a gene: 6. There are 14 residues in the CDR3. Germline CDR1 and CDR2: MNHEY and SMNVEV (reference sequence). Here the CDR3 DNA reads TGTGCCAGCAGTTTGAAGGGGGCTTGGGAGACCCAGTACTTC. The encoded protein is CASSLKGAWETQYF.

The CDR3 region is CASSSLAADTQYF. The DNA of the CDR3 is TGTGCCAGCAGCTCGCTAGCGGCAGATACGCAGTATTTT. This sequence joins TRBV11-2 and TRBJ2-3, with 7 bases that match TRBD2. V gave up 4 bases and J gave up 4 bases; unmatched junction bases: 2. There are 13 residues in the CDR3. Germline CDR1 reads SGHAT; CDR2 reads FQNNGV.

This clone was counted once. The V gene is TRBV6-2 or TRBV6-3, the J gene TRBJ2-1; 9 positions match TRBD2. Looked up from germline, CDR1 is MNHEY and CDR2 is SVGEGT. After removal of 5 bases from V and 6 bases from J, the junction contained 17 bases not matched to a gene. CDR3 length: 18 amino acids. The CDR3: CASSPPAGSGRRSNEQFF. In DNA, the CDR3 is TGTGCCAGCAGTCCCCCCGCAGGTAGCGGGAGAAGGTCCAATGAGCAGTTCTTC.

The chain joins TRBV2 to TRBJ2-5, with D possibly matching TRBD2 (5 bases). V was cut by 7 bases and J by 5 bases, with 14 bases left in between. The CDR3 has 13 amino acids. The germline gives CDR1 SNHLY, CDR2 FYNNEI. CDR3 protein: CASKREVGETQYF. CDR3 nucleotides: TGTGCCAGCAAGAGGGAAGTGGGGGAGACCCAGTACTTC.

This clone has a handful of counts. The gene calls are TRBV4-2 and TRBJ2-1; 10 positions match TRBD2. The CDR3 sequence is 16 residues long. Trimming removed 4 bases from V and 5 bases from J; junction bases left unmatched: 8. The germline V gene encodes CDR1 LGHNA and CDR2 YNFKEQ. The CDR3 bases are TGTGCCAGCAGCCCAGAAGCGGGAGGGGTTGACAATGAGCAGTTCTTC. Encoded protein: CASSPEAGGVDNEQFF.

The chain is built from TRBV9 and TRBJ2-1; D is possibly TRBD1 (7 bases). Germline V gene sequence: CDR1 SGDLS, CDR2 YYNGEE. There are 17 residues in the CDR3. Trimming took 1 base from V and 6 from J, leaving 20 bases between them. The CDR3 DNA follows: TGTGCCAGCAGCGTAAGGGTCAGGGGGGAATCTAGCAATGAGCAGTTCTTC. Protein product: CASSVRVRGESSNEQFF. Full variable domain (remainder filled in from reference TRBV9 and TRBJ2-1): DSGVTQTPKHLITATGQRVTLRCSPRSGDLSVYWYQQSLDQGLQFLIQYYNGEERAKGNILERFSAQQFPDLHSELNLSSLELGDSALYFCASSVRVRGESSNEQFFGPGTRLTVL.

There are a few counts of this clone. DNA for the CDR3: TGTGCCAGCGGTAATACAGTCTTGAACTATGGCTACACCTTC. This encodes CASGNTVLNYGYTF. The chain is built from TRBV2 and TRBJ1-2; D unclear. The CDR3 loop spans 14 amino acids. Germline values: CDR1 SNHLY, CDR2 FYNNEI. The V end was cut by 8 bases, the J end by 2 bases, with 15 bases between.

The chain recombines TRBV10-2 with TRBJ2-1; TRBD2 agrees at 8 bases. Germline CDR1 reads WSHSY; CDR2 reads SAAADI. The trim removed 6 bases at V and 7 bases at J, leaving 2 bases unmatched. The CDR3 loop spans 12 amino acids. Here the CDR3 reads CASRLAENEQFF. CDR3 sequence (DNA): TGCGCCAGCAGACTAGCGGAGAATGAGCAGTTCTTC.

The CDR3 nucleotides read TGTGCCAGCAGCCCACGGGGGGGCACAGATACGCAGTATTTT. Amino acids: CASSPRGGTDTQYF. This chain uses TRBV3-1 (or the pseudogene TRBV3-2) with TRBJ2-3; 7 bases are a match to TRBD2. Germline values: CDR1 LGHDT, CDR2 YNNKEL (reference sequence). Unmatched junction bases numbered 2, after V lost 4 bases and J lost 1 base. The CDR3 has 14 amino acids.

This clone was recorded at least ten times. The V and J genes are TRBV5-6 and TRBJ2-5; a possible D gene is TRBD2 (8 bases). Deletions cut 3 bases from V and 1 base from J, with 16 bases between. CDR3 length equals 16 residues. Germline V gene sequence: CDR1 SGHDT, CDR2 YYEEEE. The CDR3: CASSSREGAVQETQYF. CDR3 nucleotides: TGTGCCAGCAGCTCACGGGAGGGGGCCGTCCAAGAGACCCAGTACTTC. Based on the CDR3 plus reference TRBV5-6 and TRBJ2-5, the full variable domain is DAGVTQSPTHLIKTRGQQVTLRCSPKSGHDTVSWYQQALGQGPQFIFQYYEEEERQRGNFPDRFSGHQFPNYSSELNVNALLLGDSALYLCASSSREGAVQETQYFGPGTRLLVL.

In nucleotides, the CDR3 is TGTGCCAGTAGTACCCAGGAGGTCATGAACACTGAAGCTTTCTTT. Translating gives CASSTQEVMNTEAFF. The chain uses TRBV19 and TRBJ1-1; D uncertain. The CDR3 has 15 residues. V was pared by 4 bases and J by 0 bases, with 12 bases between. CDR1 is LNHDA, CDR2 SQIVND, per germline (reference sequence).

Worth noting for this clone: The same CDR3 is also encoded by other DNA sequences in this sample. V usage is TRBV18 and J usage is TRBJ2-7; D perhaps matches TRBD2 (6 bases). This CDR3 is 13 amino acids long. V was trimmed by 4 bases and J by 4 bases, leaving 11 bases between them. Germline CDR1 is KGHSH and CDR2 is LQKENI. The CDR3: CASSLGLDYEQYV. CDR3 coding DNA: TGTGCCAGCTCACTGGGACTCGATTACGAGCAGTACGTC.